The T cell receptor (beta chain) described here comes from a study of cytomegalovirus exposure and HLA in healthy donors. General study results and limits: Despite most TCR sequences being rare, some public TCRs occurred in many donors.

The CDR3 is 15 amino acids. V lost 5 bases to trimming and J lost 8 bases; unmatched junction nucleotides: 13. Germline CDR1 reads SGHTA; CDR2 reads FQGNSA. With regard to this clone: Antigen unknown.

The assay was immunoSEQ multiplex PCR, and TCRdb's table has in-frame clones only and misses some. The sample lists 250,000 to 300,000 clones; around 87% were seen once. The sequencing input was PBMCs. The source of this sequence is a young woman in good health and CMV-seronegative. The chain is built from TRBV7-2 and TRBJ2-3, with 7 nucleotides matching TRBD2. DNA of the CDR3: TGTGCCAGCAGCCGCGATGGACTAGTGGAACGTACGCAGTATTTT. Translated, it gives CASSRDGLVERTQYF.